This T cell receptor beta chain appears in the sequencing data of a study of monozygotic twins with cystic fibrosis. This clone has just one count. Assay used: immunoSEQ multiplex PCR; TCRdb lists only in-frame clones, some missing. The sample lists around 27,000 clones; approximately 96% were seen once. Trimming took 5 bases from V and 0 from J, leaving 13 bases between them. Germline V gives CDR1 MNHEY, CDR2 SVGAGI. CDR3 length equals 15 residues. This chain joins TRBV6-5 and TRBJ1-1, with a tentative D call TRBD1 (6 bases). The sequence derives from a girl aged 2-9 years with cystic fibrosis. Sequenced: blood. CDR3 coding DNA: TGTGCCAGCAGTCTACGAGGACAGATGAACACTGAAGCTTTCTTT. Its translation: CASSLRGQMNTEAFF.